This T cell receptor beta chain was recovered during a study of blood T cell repertoires in COVID-19. Study background: In each case, the material was cDNA or gDNA derived from T cells, B-cell-depleted T cells, or PBMCs.

Per germline, CDR1 MDHEN and CDR2 SYDVKM. This CDR3 contains 14 residues. Trimming took 5 bases from V and 4 from J; bases not matched to a gene: 3. In the original processing: Nucleated cell counts were estimated from reference gene primer amplification. Repertoires were generated with immunoSEQ multiplex PCR, while TCRdb's copy carries only in-frame clones and drops some. D and trimming were read from the DNA, whereas the V and J calls and clone size are those reported in that table. The table shows some 350,000 clones, with 75% to 90% occurring only once. The chain has TRBV28 and TRBJ2-7, with 12 bases aligning to TRBD2. Sample: peripheral blood. The receptor was isolated from a woman aged 45-60 years with COVID-19, enrolled during active disease. CDR3 bases: TGTGCCAGCAGTATCGGACTAGCGGGATACGAGCAGTACTTC. It specifies CASSIGLAGYEQYF.